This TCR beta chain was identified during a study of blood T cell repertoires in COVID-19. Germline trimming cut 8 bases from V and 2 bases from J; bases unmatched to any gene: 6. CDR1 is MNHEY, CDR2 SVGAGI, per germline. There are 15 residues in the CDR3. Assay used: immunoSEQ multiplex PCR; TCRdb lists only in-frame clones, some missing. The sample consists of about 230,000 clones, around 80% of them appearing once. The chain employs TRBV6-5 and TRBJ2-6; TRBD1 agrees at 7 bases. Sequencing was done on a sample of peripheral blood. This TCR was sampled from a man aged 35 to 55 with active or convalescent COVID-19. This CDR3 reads CASYLGGAGANVLTF. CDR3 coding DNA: TGTGCCAGCTACCTAGGGGGCGCTGGGGCCAACGTCCTGACTTTC.